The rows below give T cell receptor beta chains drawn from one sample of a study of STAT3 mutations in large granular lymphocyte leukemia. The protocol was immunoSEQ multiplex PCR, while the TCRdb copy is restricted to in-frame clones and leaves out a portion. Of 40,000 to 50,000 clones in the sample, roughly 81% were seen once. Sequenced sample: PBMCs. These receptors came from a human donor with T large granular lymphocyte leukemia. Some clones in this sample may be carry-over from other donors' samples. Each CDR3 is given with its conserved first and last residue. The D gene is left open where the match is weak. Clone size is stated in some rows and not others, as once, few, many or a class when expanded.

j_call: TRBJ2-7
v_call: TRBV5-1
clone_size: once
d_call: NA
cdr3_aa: CASSGTGTTSYEQYF
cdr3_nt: TGCGCCAGCAGCGGAACCGGGACGACGTCCTACGAGCAGTACTTC

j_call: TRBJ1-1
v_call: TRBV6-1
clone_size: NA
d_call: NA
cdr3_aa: CASSIGGATEAFF
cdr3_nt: TGTGCCAGCAGTATAGGCGGGGCGACAGAAGCTTTCTTT

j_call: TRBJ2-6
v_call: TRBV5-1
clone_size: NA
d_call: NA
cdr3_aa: CASSWGSGANVLTF
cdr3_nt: TGCGCCAGCAGCTGGGGTTCTGGGGCCAACGTCCTGACTTTC

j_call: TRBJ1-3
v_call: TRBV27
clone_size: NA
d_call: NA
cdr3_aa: CASSLWGGAGNTIYF
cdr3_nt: TGTGCCAGCAGTTTATGGGGCGGGGCTGGAAACACCATATATTTT

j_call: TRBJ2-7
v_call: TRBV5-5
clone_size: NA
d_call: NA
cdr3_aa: CASSAGPYEQYF
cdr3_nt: TGTGCCAGCAGCGCCGGTCCCTACGAGCAGTACTTC

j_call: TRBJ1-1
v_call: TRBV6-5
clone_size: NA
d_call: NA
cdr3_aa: CASTLGQGNTEAFF
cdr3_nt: TGTGCCAGCACTCTGGGGCAGGGGAACACTGAAGCTTTCTTT

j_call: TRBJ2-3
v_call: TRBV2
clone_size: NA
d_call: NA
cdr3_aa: CASGSDADTQYF
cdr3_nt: TGTGCCAGCGGATCGGACGCAGATACGCAGTATTTT

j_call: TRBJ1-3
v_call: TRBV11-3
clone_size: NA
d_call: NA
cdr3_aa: CASSFGPGNTIYF
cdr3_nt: TGTGCCAGCAGCTTTGGCCCTGGAAACACCATATATTTT

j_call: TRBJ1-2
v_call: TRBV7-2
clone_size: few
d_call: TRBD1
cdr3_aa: CASSANRQGDGYTF
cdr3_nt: TGTGCCAGCAGCGCTAACCGACAGGGGGATGGCTACACCTTC

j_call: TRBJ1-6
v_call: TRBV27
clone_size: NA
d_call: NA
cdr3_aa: CASSDSFSYNSPLHF
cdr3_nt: TGTGCCAGCAGCGACAGTTTCTCCTATAATTCACCCCTCCACTTT

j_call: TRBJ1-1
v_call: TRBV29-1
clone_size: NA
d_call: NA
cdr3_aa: CSVTGRPNTEAFF
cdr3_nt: TGCAGCGTCACAGGGCGACCGAACACTGAAGCTTTCTTT

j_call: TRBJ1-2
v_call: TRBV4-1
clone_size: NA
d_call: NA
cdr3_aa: CASSQAPGALNYGYTF
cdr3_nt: TGCGCCAGCAGCCAGGCACCAGGGGCTTTGAACTATGGCTACACCTTC

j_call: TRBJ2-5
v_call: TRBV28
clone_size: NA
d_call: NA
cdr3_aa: CASSLYQQETQYF
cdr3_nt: TGTGCCAGCAGTTTATACCAACAAGAGACCCAGTACTTC

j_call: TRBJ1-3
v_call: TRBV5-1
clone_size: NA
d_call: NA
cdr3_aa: CASSLGPGNTIYF
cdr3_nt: TGCGCCAGCAGCTTGGGTCCTGGAAACACCATATATTTT

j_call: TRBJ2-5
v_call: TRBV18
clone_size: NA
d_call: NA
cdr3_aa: CASSPPSQRGGTQYF
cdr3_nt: TGTGCCAGCTCACCACCGTCTCAAAGGGGAGGGACCCAGTACTTC

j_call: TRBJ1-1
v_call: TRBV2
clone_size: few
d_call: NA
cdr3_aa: CASKRDVMNTEAFF
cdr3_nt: TGTGCCAGCAAGAGGGATGTTATGAACACTGAAGCTTTCTTT

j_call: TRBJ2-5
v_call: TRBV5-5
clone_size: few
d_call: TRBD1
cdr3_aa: CASSSRSGGGETQYF
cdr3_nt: TGTGCCAGCAGCTCTAGATCAGGGGGCGGTGAGACCCAGTACTTC

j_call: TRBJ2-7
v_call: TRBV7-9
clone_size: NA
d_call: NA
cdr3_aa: CASSHPSLGYEQYF
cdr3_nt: TGTGCCAGCAGCCATCCCTCCCTGGGGTACGAGCAGTACTTC

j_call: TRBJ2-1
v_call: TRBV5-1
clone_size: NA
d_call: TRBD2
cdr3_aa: CASSSGWTSGTYNEQFF
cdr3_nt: TGCGCCAGCAGCTCGGGATGGACTAGCGGAACCTACAATGAGCAGTTCTTC

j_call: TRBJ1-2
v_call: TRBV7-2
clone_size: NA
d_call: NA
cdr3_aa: CASSLSRSHYGYTF
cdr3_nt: TGTGCCAGCAGCTTATCGCGTTCCCATTATGGCTACACCTTC

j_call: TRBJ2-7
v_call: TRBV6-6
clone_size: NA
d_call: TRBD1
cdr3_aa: CASRKLTGDYEQYF
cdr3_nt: TGTGCCAGCAGGAAGCTAACAGGGGACTACGAGCAGTACTTC

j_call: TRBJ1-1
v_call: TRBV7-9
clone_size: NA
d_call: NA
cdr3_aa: CASGGENTEAFF
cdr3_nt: TGTGCCAGCGGGGGAGAGAACACTGAAGCTTTCTTT

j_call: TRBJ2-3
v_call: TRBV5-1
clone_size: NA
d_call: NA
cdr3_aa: CASRVDYTDTQYF
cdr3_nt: TGCGCCAGCAGGGTAGATTACACAGATACGCAGTATTTT

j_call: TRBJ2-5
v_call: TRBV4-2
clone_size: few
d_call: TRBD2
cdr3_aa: CASSPRGGNQETQYF
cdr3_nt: TGTGCCAGCAGCCCGCGGGGAGGGAACCAAGAGACCCAGTACTTC

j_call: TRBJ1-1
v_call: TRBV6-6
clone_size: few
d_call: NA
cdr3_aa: CASSSEGRTEAFF
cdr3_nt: TGTGCCAGCAGTTCTGAGGGCCGCACTGAAGCTTTCTTT

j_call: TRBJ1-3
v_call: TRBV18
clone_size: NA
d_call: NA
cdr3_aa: CASSPGGRSSGNTIYF
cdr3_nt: TGTGCCAGCTCACCGGGTGGACGGAGCTCTGGAAACACCATATATTTT